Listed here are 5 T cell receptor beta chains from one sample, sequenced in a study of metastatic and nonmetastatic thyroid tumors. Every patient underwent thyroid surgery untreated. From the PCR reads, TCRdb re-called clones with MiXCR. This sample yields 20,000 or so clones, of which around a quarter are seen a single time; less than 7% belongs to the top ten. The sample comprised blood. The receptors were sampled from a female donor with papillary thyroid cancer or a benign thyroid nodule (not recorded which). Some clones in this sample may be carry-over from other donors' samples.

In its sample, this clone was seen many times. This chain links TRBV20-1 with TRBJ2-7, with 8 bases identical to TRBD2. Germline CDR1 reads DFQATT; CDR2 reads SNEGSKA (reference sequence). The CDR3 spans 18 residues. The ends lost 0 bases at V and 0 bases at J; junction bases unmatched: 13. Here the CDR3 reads CSARDARRASGSSYEQYF. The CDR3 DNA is TGCAGTGCTAGAGACGCACGCAGGGCGAGCGGGAGCTCCTACGAGCAGTACTTC.

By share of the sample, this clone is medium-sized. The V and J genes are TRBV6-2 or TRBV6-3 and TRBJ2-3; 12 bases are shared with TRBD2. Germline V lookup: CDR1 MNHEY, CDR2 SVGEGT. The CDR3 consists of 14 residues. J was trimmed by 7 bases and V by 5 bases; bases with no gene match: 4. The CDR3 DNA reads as TGTGCCAGCAGTGAGACTAGCGGGAGTAATACGCAGTATTTT. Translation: CASSETSGSNTQYF.

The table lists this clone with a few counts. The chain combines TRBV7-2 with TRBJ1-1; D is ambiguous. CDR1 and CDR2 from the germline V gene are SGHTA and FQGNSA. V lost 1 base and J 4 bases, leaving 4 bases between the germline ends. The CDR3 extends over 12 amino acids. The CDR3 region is CASSLVFTEAFF. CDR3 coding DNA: TGTGCCAGCAGCTTAGTATTCACTGAAGCTTTCTTT.

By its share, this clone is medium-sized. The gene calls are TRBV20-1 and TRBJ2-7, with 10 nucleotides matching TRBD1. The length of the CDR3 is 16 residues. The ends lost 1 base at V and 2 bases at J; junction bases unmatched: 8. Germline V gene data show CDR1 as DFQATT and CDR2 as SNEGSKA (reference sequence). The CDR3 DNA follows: TGCAGTGCTAGAGGGCGAACCGGGACAGGGGCCTACGAGCAGTACTTC. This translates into CSARGRTGTGAYEQYF.

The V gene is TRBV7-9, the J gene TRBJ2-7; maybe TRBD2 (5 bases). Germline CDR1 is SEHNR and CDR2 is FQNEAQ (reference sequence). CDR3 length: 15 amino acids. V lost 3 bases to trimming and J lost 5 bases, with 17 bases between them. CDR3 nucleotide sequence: TGTGCCAGCAGCTTCGGTAGAGAGGGAGTGGACGAGCAGTACTTC. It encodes CASSFGREGVDEQYF.